This entry features one T cell receptor beta chain sequence. The antigen remains unidentified. Clones were sequenced by immunoSEQ multiplex PCR, and TCRdb holds only the in-frame ones, with some missing. Seen here are hundreds of thousands of clones, around four fifths observed once, and the top ten hold roughly 6.3%. V was pared by 1 base and J by 4 bases, with 7 bases between. Germline CDR1 and CDR2: SGDLS and YYNGEE. This CDR3 contains 13 residues. The data were taken from a study of cytotoxic CD8 clonotypes in ibrutinib-treated CLL. Looking at the study overall: Patients: eleven to twelve relapsed/refractory, roughly 14 treatment-naive, approximately 18 IGHV unmutated.

Investigators sourced approximately 2 micrograms of genomic DNA from cryopreserved PBMCs for TCR beta libraries. General study results and limits: Clonality was elevated at ibrutinib response and had returned toward baseline at progression. Sustained-remission patients were sampled at one set of times and progressing patients at different ones.

The V call is TRBV9, the J call TRBJ2-3; unclear D gene. The source material was PBMCs, sampled before ibrutinib treatment. This receptor was taken from a human donor with chronic lymphocytic leukemia. Here the CDR3 DNA reads TGTGCCAGCAGCGTAAGTTCTCCAGATACGCAGTATTTT. This sequence encodes CASSVSSPDTQYF.